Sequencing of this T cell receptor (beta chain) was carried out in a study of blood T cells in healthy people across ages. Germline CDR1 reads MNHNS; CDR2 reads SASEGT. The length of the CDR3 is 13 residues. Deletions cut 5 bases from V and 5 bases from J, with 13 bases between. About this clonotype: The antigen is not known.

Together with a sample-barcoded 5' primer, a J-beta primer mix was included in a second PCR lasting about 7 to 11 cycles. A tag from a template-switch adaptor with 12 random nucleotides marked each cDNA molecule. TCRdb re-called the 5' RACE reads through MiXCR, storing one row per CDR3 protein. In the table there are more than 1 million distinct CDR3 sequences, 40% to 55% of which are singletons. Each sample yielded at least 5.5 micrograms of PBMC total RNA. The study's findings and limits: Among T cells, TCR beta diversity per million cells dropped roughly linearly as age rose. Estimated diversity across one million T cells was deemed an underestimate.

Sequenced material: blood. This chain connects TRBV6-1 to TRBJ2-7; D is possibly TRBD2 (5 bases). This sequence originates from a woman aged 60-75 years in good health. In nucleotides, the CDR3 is TGTGCCAGCAGTCCAAGCGGACCCAACGAGCAGTACTTC. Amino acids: CASSPSGPNEQYF.